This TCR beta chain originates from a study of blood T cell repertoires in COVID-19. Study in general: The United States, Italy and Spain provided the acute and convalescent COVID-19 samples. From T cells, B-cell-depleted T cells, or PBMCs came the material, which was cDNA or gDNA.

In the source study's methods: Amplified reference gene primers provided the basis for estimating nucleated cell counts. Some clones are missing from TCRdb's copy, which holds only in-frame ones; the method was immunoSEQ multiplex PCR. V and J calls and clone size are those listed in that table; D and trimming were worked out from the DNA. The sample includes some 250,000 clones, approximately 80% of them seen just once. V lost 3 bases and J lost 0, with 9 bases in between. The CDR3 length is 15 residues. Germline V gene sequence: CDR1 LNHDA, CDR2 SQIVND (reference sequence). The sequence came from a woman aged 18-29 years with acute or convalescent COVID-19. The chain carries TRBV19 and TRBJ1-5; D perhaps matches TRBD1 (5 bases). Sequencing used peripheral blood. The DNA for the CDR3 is TGTGCCAGTAGTATTAGGGGTTATAGCAATCAGCCCCAGCATTTT. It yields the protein CASSIRGYSNQPQHF.